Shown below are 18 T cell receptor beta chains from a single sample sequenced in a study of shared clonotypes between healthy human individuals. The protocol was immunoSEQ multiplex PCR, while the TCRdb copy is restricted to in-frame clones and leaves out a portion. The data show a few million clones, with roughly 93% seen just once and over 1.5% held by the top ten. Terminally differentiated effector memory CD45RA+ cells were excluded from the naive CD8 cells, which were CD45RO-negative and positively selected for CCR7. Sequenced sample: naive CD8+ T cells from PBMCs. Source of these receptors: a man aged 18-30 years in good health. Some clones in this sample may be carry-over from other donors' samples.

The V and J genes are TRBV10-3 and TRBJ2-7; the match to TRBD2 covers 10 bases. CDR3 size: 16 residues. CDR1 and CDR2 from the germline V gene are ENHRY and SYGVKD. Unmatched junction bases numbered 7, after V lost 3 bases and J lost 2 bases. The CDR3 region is CAISDGPSGGAYEQYF. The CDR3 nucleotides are TGTGCCATCAGTGATGGGCCTAGCGGGGGAGCCTACGAGCAGTACTTC.

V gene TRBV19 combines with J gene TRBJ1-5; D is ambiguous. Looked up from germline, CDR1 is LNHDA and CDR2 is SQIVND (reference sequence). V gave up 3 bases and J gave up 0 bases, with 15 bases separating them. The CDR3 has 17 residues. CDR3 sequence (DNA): TGTGCCAGTAGTATGACATTGAGGGTCCCTAGCAATCAGCCCCAGCATTTT. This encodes CASSMTLRVPSNQPQHF.

Written as DNA, the CDR3 is TGTGCCAGCAGCGCCCGACGAGAGCGGCCCTCCACAGATACGCAGTATTTT. It yields the protein CASSARRERPSTDTQYF. The rearrangement uses TRBV7-6 and TRBJ2-3; TRBD2 might be the D (5 bases). The CDR3 runs 17 residues. The germline V gene has CDR1 SGHVS and CDR2 FNYEAQ. The V end was cut by 5 bases, the J end by 2 bases, with 20 bases between.

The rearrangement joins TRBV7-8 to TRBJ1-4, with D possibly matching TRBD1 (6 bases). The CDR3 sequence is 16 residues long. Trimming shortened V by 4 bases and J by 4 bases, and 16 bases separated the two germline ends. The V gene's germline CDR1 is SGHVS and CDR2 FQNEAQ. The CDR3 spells CASSSPGGGHNEKLFF. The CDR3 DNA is TGTGCCAGCAGCTCCCCCGGGGGGGGCCATAATGAAAAACTGTTTTTT.

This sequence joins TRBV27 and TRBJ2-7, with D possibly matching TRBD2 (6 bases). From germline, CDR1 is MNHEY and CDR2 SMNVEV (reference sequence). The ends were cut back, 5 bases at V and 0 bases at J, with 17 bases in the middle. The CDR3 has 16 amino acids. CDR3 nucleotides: TGTGCCAGCAGTCCCAGTTGGGGGAGGAACTCCTACGAGCAGTACTTC. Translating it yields CASSPSWGRNSYEQYF.

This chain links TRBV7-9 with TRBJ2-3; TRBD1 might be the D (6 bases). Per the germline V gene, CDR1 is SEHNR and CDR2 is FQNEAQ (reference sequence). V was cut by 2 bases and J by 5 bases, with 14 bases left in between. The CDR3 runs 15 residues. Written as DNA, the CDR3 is TGTGCCAGCAGCTTACCAGGGGCCGAAGGAGATACGCAGTATTTT. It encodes CASSLPGAEGDTQYF.

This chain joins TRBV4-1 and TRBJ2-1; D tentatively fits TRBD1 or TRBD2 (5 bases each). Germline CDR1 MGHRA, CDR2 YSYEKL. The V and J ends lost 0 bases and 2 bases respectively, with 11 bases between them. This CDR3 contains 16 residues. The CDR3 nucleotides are TGCGCCAGCAGCCAAGATCCCCAGGGACCCTACAATGAGCAGTTCTTC. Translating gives CASSQDPQGPYNEQFF.

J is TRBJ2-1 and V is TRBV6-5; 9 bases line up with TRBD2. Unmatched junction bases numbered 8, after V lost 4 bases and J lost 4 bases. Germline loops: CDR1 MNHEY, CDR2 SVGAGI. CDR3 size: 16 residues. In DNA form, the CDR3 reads TGTGCCAGCAGTTCTTCCGGAGCGGGGGGTTACAATGAGCAGTTCTTC. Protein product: CASSSSGAGGYNEQFF.

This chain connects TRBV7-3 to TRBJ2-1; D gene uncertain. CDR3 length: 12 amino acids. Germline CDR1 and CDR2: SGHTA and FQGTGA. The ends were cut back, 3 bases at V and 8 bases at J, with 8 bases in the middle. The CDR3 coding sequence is TGTGCCAGCAGCTTCCAACCTGATGAGCAGTTCTTC. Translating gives CASSFQPDEQFF.

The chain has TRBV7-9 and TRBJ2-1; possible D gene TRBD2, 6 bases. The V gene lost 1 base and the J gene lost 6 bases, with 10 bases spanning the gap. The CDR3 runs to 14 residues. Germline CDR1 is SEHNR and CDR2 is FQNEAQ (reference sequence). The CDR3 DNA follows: TGTGCCAGCAGCTTAGGCGGGATCGGCAATGAGCAGTTCTTC. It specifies CASSLGGIGNEQFF. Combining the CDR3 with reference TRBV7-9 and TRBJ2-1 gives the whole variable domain DTGVSQNPRHKITKRGQNVTFRCDPISEHNRLYWYRQTLGQGPEFLTYFQNEAQLEKSRLLSDRFSAERPKGSFSTLEIQRTEQGDSAMYLCASSLGGIGNEQFFGPGTRLTVL.

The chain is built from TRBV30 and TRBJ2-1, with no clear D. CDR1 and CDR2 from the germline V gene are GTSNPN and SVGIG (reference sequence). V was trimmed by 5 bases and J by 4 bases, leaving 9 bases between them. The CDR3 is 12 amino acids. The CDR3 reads CAWGRVYNEQFF. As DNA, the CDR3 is TGTGCCTGGGGACGGGTTTACAATGAGCAGTTCTTC.

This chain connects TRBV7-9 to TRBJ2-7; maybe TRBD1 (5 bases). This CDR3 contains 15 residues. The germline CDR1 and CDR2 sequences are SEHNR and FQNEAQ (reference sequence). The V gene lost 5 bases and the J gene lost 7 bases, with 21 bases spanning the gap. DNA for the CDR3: TGTGCCAGCAGCCACCACCAGGGTCCTGCCGTTGAGCAGTACTTC. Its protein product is CASSHHQGPAVEQYF.

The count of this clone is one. CDR3 sequence reads: CAIRGPEELFF. CDR3 coding DNA: TGTGCCATCAGGGGCCCGGAGGAGCTGTTTTTT. The chain couples TRBV10-3 to TRBJ2-2, with no clear D. V lost 6 bases to trimming and J lost 10 bases, with 9 bases between them. CDR1 and CDR2 from the germline V gene are ENHRY and SYGVKD. The CDR3 has 11 residues.

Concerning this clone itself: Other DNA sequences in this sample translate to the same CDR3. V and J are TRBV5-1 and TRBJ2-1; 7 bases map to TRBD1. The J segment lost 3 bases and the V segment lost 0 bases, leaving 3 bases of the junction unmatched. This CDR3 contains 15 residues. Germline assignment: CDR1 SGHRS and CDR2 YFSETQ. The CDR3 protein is CASSLGQGFYNEQFF. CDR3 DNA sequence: TGCGCCAGCAGCTTGGGACAGGGTTTCTACAATGAGCAGTTCTTC.

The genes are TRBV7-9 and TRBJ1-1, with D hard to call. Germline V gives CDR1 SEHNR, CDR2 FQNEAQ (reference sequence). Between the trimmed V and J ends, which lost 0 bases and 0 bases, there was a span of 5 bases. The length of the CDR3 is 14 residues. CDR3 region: CASSLAFVNTEAFF. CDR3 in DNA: TGTGCCAGCAGCTTAGCTTTCGTGAACACTGAAGCTTTCTTT.

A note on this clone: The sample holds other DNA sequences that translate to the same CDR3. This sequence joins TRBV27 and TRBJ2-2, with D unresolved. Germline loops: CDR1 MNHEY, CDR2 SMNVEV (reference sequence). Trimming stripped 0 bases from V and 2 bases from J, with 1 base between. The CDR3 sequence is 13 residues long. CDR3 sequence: CASSLSNTGELFF. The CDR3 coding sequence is TGTGCCAGCAGTTTATCCAACACCGGGGAGCTGTTTTTT.

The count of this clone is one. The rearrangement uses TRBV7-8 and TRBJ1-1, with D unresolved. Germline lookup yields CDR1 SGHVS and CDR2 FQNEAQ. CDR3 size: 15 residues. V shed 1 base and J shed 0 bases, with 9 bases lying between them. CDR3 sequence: CASSLGATLNTEAFF. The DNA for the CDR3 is TGTGCCAGCAGCTTAGGGGCGACCTTGAACACTGAAGCTTTCTTT. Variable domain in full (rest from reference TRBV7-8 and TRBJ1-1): GAGVSQSPRYKVAKRGQDVALRCDPISGHVSLFWYQQALGQGPEFLTYFQNEAQLDKSGLPSDRFFAERPEGSVSTLKIQRTQQEDSAVYLCASSLGATLNTEAFFGQGTRLTVV.

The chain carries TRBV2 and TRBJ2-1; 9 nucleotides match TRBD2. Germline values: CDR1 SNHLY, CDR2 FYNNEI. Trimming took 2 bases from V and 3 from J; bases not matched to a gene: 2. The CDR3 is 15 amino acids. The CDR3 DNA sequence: TGTGCCAGCAGTGAACGTAGCGGGAGCTACAATGAGCAGTTCTTC. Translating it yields CASSERSGSYNEQFF. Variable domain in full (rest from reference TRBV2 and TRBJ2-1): EPEVTQTPSHQVTQMGQEVILRCVPISNHLYFYWYRQILGQKVEFLVSFYNNEISEKSEIFDDQFSVERPDGSNFTLKIRSTKLEDSAMYFCASSERSGSYNEQFFGPGTRLTVL.